The source of this T cell receptor (beta chain) is a study of cytomegalovirus exposure and HLA in healthy donors. The PCR was carried out with 60 Vbeta primers and 13 Jbeta primers. Assay: immunoSEQ multiplex PCR; the TCRdb copy retains only in-frame clones and omits some. The profile shows around 150,000 clones, roughly 72% of them singletons. The CDR3 extends over 13 amino acids. V was trimmed by 3 bases and J by 7 bases, leaving 13 bases between them. Germline assignment: CDR1 KGHSH and CDR2 LQKENI. The sequence was collected from a woman in her thirties or forties in good health and CMV-seronegative. Sequenced sample: PBMCs. This chain connects TRBV18 to TRBJ2-7; weak D call: TRBD1 (5 bases). The DNA of the CDR3 is TGTGCCAGCTCACCGGGGCATGGGCAGGAGCAGTACTTC. As protein: CASSPGHGQEQYF.